A single sample gave rise to the 30 T cell receptor beta chains below, sequenced in a study of beta chain features in type 1 diabetes. Expressed TCRB transcripts got sequenced, as all isolated RNA was reverse transcribed. Sequencing was performed with immunoSEQ multiplex PCR; in TCRdb, only in-frame clones are kept and a portion is missing. The sample lists fewer than 650,000 clones; about 14% were seen once. What was sequenced was naive CD4+ T cells from blood. The origin of the receptors is a man younger than 35 in good health.

Only a few counts were recorded for this clone. V and J are TRBV20-1 and TRBJ2-3, with D possibly TRBD2 on 6 matching bases. Germline CDR1 DFQATT, CDR2 SNEGSKA (reference sequence). V dropped 6 bases and J dropped 9 bases, with 13 bases sitting between them. The CDR3 has 11 residues. The CDR3 sequence is CSAIAGLTQYF. CDR3 coding DNA: TGCAGTGCCATTGCGGGGCTGACGCAGTATTTT.

The rearrangement uses TRBV29-1 and TRBJ1-1, with D maybe TRBD1 (6 bases). V lost 3 bases to trimming and J lost 1 base, with 12 bases between them. The CDR3 contains 14 residues. Per the germline V gene, CDR1 is SQVTM and CDR2 is ANQGSEA. The DNA of the CDR3 is TGCAGCGTTGATCCAACGGGACAGAACACTGAAGCTTTCTTT. It codes for CSVDPTGQNTEAFF.

The CDR3 coding sequence is TGTGCCAGCAGGGCAGGGGGCTTAGCTTACAATGAGCAGTTCTTC. Its translation: CASRAGGLAYNEQFF. The rearrangement links TRBV7-2 to TRBJ2-1, with TRBD1 matching 8 bases. CDR3 length: 15 residues. The V gene's germline CDR1 is SGHTA and CDR2 FQGNSA. V lost 6 bases and J lost 4; bases outside the gene matches: 8.

This clone turned up a few times. V gene TRBV25-1 combines with J gene TRBJ2-1, with TRBD1 matching 7 bases. Losses at the gene ends were 4 bases for V and 0 bases for J; bases not matched to a gene: 6. The CDR3 contains 16 residues. CDR1 is MGHDK and CDR2 is SYGVNS in the germline V gene. The CDR3 reads CASSATTGNSYNEQFF. In DNA form, the CDR3 reads TGTGCCAGCAGTGCAACGACAGGGAACTCCTACAATGAGCAGTTCTTC.

This clone was counted at least ten times. V is TRBV7-2 and J is TRBJ2-3, with 7 positions matching TRBD1. Germline CDR1 is SGHTA and CDR2 is FQGNSA. V lost 5 bases, J lost 2 bases, and 4 bases stayed unmatched. The CDR3 is made up of 14 amino acids. The CDR3 region has the DNA TGTGCCAGCAGCAGGGGGCGGCCCACAGATACGCAGTATTTT. Amino acids: CASSRGRPTDTQYF.

The V gene is TRBV7-2, the J gene TRBJ2-1, with TRBD1 matching 10 bases. The length of the CDR3 is 16 residues. Trimming took 3 bases from V and 6 from J; bases not matched to a gene: 8. In germline, CDR1 is SGHTA, CDR2 FQGNSA. CDR3 DNA: TGTGCCAGCAGCTTGGGCAGGGACAGGGGAACCAATGAGCAGTTCTTC. It codes for CASSLGRDRGTNEQFF.

The chain has TRBV7-3 and TRBJ2-3; TRBD2 aligns across 9 bases. This CDR3 has 17 residues. The V gene end was trimmed by 0 bases and the J gene end by 5 bases; junction bases not matched to a gene: 9. The germline gives CDR1 SGHTA, CDR2 FQGTGA. As DNA, the CDR3 is TGTGCCAGCAGCTTAACCGTTAGCGGGAGCCGTGGAGATACGCAGTATTTT. Protein product: CASSLTVSGSRGDTQYF.

V gene TRBV1 combines with J gene TRBJ1-1; TRBD1 is the table's D call, not checked against the DNA. TRBV1 is a pseudogene. The CDR3 extends over 15 amino acids. The CDR3 sequence is CTSSPDRGNGTEAFF. CDR3 in DNA: TGCACCAGCAGCCCAGACAGGGGTAACGGCACTGAAGCTTTCTTT.

The rearrangement links TRBV6-5 to TRBJ2-7; 7 bases line up with TRBD1. Per the germline V gene, CDR1 is MNHEY and CDR2 is SVGAGI. Unmatched junction bases numbered 5, after V lost 5 bases and J lost 7 bases. The CDR3 has 12 amino acids. The CDR3 sequence is CASSRQGGEQYF. In DNA, the CDR3 is TGTGCCAGCAGTCGACAGGGTGGAGAGCAGTACTTC.

This clone turned up a few times. Here the CDR3 DNA reads TGTGCCAGCAGAACAGGGGTTTCAAACACCGGGGAGCTGTTTTTT. Amino acids: CASRTGVSNTGELFF. This chain joins TRBV7-8 and TRBJ2-2; 7 bases line up with TRBD1. This CDR3 region has 15 residues. Trimming cost V 6 bases and J 2 bases; bases outside gene matches: 6. CDR1 is SGHVS and CDR2 is FQNEAQ in the germline V gene.

V gene TRBV2 combines with J gene TRBJ2-5; 9 nucleotides agree with TRBD1. The CDR3 sequence is 13 residues long. CDR1 is SNHLY, CDR2 FYNNEI, per germline. V trimming: 10 bases; J trimming: 2 bases; junction bases outside the gene matches: 5. CDR3 loop: CATYRGLQETQYF. The DNA for the CDR3 is TGTGCCACCTACAGGGGGCTTCAAGAGACCCAGTACTTC.

The V call is TRBV4-1, the J call TRBJ1-4; D remains unclear. Germline V gene sequence: CDR1 MGHRA, CDR2 YSYEKL. Trimming left V 1 base short and J 10 bases short, with 16 bases between. This CDR3 contains 15 residues. In DNA form, the CDR3 reads TGCGCCAGCAGCCAAGTCGGTCAGAGGAGAAGAAAACTGTTTTTT. It encodes CASSQVGQRRRKLFF.

The CDR3 nucleotides read TGTGCCAGCCGTGATCTCCCCTCCTACAATGAGCAGTTCTTC. This translates into CASRDLPSYNEQFF. This chain joins TRBV6-6 and TRBJ2-1; no reliable D call. The ends were cut back, 8 bases at V and 0 bases at J, with 11 bases in the middle. CDR1 is MNHNY and CDR2 is SVGAGI in the germline V gene (reference sequence). The CDR3 sequence is 14 residues long.

This rearrangement joins TRBV27 to TRBJ2-2; 11 bases are shared with TRBD2. The CDR3 runs 17 residues. J lost 4 bases, V lost 6 bases, and 10 bases had no gene match. Germline V gene lookup returns CDR1 MNHEY and CDR2 SMNVEV (reference sequence). In nucleotides, the CDR3 is TGTGCCAGCAGGCCGTTAACTAGCGGGAGCCGCACCGGGGAGCTGTTTTTT. Its protein is CASRPLTSGSRTGELFF.

This clone was counted a few times. CDR3 nucleotide sequence: TGTGCCAGCAGTTACTCGGGGGTAGCCAAAAACATTCAGTACTTC. Its translation is CASSYSGVAKNIQYF. The rearrangement joins TRBV6-5 to TRBJ2-4, with D possibly being TRBD1 or TRBD2 (5 bases each). Germline V lookup: CDR1 MNHEY, CDR2 SVGAGI. Between the trimmed V and J ends, which lost 0 bases and 0 bases, there was a span of 6 bases. The CDR3 has 15 residues.

This clone occurred a few times. The chain couples TRBV7-6 to TRBJ2-1; 7 positions agree with TRBD1. With 4 bases clipped from V and 9 bases from J, the junction kept 3 bases outside the gene matches. The CDR3 runs to 12 residues. CDR1 is SGHVS, CDR2 FNYEAQ, per germline. CDR3 coding DNA: TGTGCCAGCAGCTCAACAGGGGTTGAGCAGTTCTTC. It yields the protein CASSSTGVEQFF.

This clone was seen a handful of times. The CDR3, as DNA: TGTGCCAGCAGCGTAGGGCATGAGGAGACCCAGTACTTC. Its translation: CASSVGHEETQYF. The chain joins TRBV9 to TRBJ2-5; D ambiguous. V dropped 0 bases and J dropped 5 bases, with 8 bases sitting between them. This CDR3 is built from 13 residues. Per germline, CDR1 SGDLS and CDR2 YYNGEE.

The genes are TRBV25-1 and TRBJ2-1; TRBD2 agrees at 12 bases. The CDR3 covers 16 residues. Germline assignment: CDR1 MGHDK and CDR2 SYGVNS. V shed 4 bases, J shed 6 bases, and the junction held 7 bases outside the gene matches. CDR3 amino acids: CASSALAGGPSNEQFF. The CDR3 DNA sequence: TGTGCCAGCAGTGCCCTAGCGGGAGGGCCATCCAATGAGCAGTTCTTC.

This sequence joins TRBV7-9 and TRBJ1-2, with D unclear. The CDR3 is 16 residues long. Trimming stripped 7 bases from V and 0 bases from J, with 18 bases between. Germline CDR1 is SEHNR and CDR2 is FQNEAQ (reference sequence). The CDR3 spells CASTSNPLAANYGYTF. The CDR3 coding sequence is TGTGCCAGCACCTCAAACCCACTGGCAGCTAACTATGGCTACACCTTC. Complete variable domain (other parts from reference TRBV7-9 and TRBJ1-2): DTGVSQNPRHKITKRGQNVTFRCDPISEHNRLYWYRQTLGQGPEFLTYFQNEAQLEKSRLLSDRFSAERPKGSFSTLEIQRTEQGDSAMYLCASTSNPLAANYGYTFGSGTRLTVV.

This clone was observed a few times. V and J are TRBV7-2 and TRBJ2-4, with D perhaps matching TRBD2 (7 bases). CDR3 size: 16 residues. The V end was cut by 1 base, the J end by 6 bases, with 16 bases between. Germline CDR1 is SGHTA and CDR2 is FQGNSA. The CDR3 nucleotides are TGTGCCAGCAGCTTAGACGTCGGGGGGCGAAGAAACATTCAGTACTTC. Protein: CASSLDVGGRRNIQYF.

The V and J genes are TRBV30 and TRBJ1-2; TRBD1 might be the D (6 bases). There are 14 residues in the CDR3. The germline CDR1 and CDR2 sequences are GTSNPN and SVGIG (reference sequence). V was trimmed by 5 bases and J by 4 bases, leaving 17 bases between them. The CDR3 bases are TGTGCCTGGGACGTTGGGGGCCGAATCTATGGCTACACCTTC. Translated, it gives CAWDVGGRIYGYTF.

This clone was seen more than once but under ten times. V and J are TRBV9 and TRBJ1-1, with D tentatively TRBD1 (6 bases). CDR1 and CDR2 from the germline V gene are SGDLS and YYNGEE. There are 13 residues in the CDR3. V dropped 1 base and J dropped 3 bases, with 7 bases sitting between them. CDR3 nucleotides: TGTGCCAGCAGCGTAAGGGGGGACACTGAAGCTTTCTTT. Its protein is CASSVRGDTEAFF.

This clone has just a few counts. This chain connects TRBV27 to TRBJ2-7; the D is unclear. V shed 2 bases and J shed 4 bases, with 12 bases lying between them. CDR3 length: 14 residues. CDR1 is MNHEY, CDR2 SMNVEV, per germline (reference sequence). CDR3 region: CASSLLGLGYEQYF. In nucleotides, the CDR3 is TGTGCCAGCAGTTTACTAGGGTTAGGTTACGAGCAGTACTTC.

In its sample, this clone was seen a few times. This chain connects TRBV14 to TRBJ2-3; TRBD2 matches at 16 bases. The V gene end was trimmed by 5 bases and the J gene end by 1 base; junction bases not matched to a gene: 9. The CDR3 is made up of 19 amino acids. In germline, CDR1 is SGHDN, CDR2 FVKESK. This CDR3 reads CASSSPGLAGGPGTDTQYF. Here the CDR3 DNA reads TGTGCCAGCAGCAGCCCGGGACTAGCGGGGGGGCCGGGCACAGATACGCAGTATTTT. Based on the CDR3 plus reference TRBV14 and TRBJ2-3, the full variable domain is EAGVTQFPSHSVIEKGQTVTLRCDPISGHDNLYWYRRVMGKEIKFLLHFVKESKQDESGMPNNRFLAERTGGTYSTLKVQPAELEDSGVYFCASSSPGLAGGPGTDTQYFGPGTRLTVL.

V gene TRBV5-4 combines with J gene TRBJ2-1; maybe TRBD1 (5 bases). CDR1 is SGHNT and CDR2 is YYREEE in the germline V gene (reference sequence). The CDR3 has 13 residues. The V and J ends lost 6 bases and 11 bases respectively, with 18 bases between them. CDR3 DNA sequence: TGTGCCAGCACCCCAGACAGTTTCAAAAAGCAGTTCTTC. This translates into CASTPDSFKKQFF.

In its sample, this clone was seen a few times. The genes are TRBV28 and TRBJ2-7; D not certain. This CDR3 spans 14 amino acids. V shed 9 bases and J shed 2 bases, with 17 bases lying between them. Germline assignment: CDR1 MDHEN and CDR2 SYDVKM. The CDR3 nucleotides are TGTGCCAGACCTCCCCCGGCAGGCGCCTACGAGCAGTACTTC. Its translation: CARPPPAGAYEQYF.

This clone was detected a few times. The chain has TRBV4-3 and TRBJ1-2; D call uncertain. Germline loops: CDR1 LGHNA, CDR2 YSLEER. Trimming took off 0 bases at V and 4 bases at J, with 9 bases between the two ends. This CDR3 has 14 amino acids. The CDR3 DNA reads as TGCGCCAGCAGCCAAGATTTCGGATTCTATGGCTACACCTTC. This translates into CASSQDFGFYGYTF.

This clone has just a few counts. V usage is TRBV6-1 and J usage is TRBJ2-4; weak D call: TRBD2 (6 bases). Trimming removed 2 bases at V and 3 bases at J, with 11 bases between. CDR3 length: 15 residues. Germline V gene lookup returns CDR1 MNHNS and CDR2 SASEGT. The CDR3 here is CASSELGGIKNIQYF. CDR3 nucleotide sequence: TGTGCCAGCAGTGAACTAGGCGGGATCAAAAACATTCAGTACTTC.

This clone has only a few counts. This CDR3 is CASSLVGEETQYF. The CDR3 coding sequence is TGCGCCAGCAGCTTGGTCGGGGAAGAGACCCAGTACTTC. The V call is TRBV5-1, the J call TRBJ2-5, with D possibly matching TRBD2 (5 bases). Trimming took 0 bases from V and 3 from J, leaving 6 bases between them. The CDR3 spans 13 residues. Germline-derived CDR1 and CDR2 are SGHRS and YFSETQ. The whole variable domain, remainder taken from reference TRBV5-1 and TRBJ2-5, is KAGVTQTPRYLIKTRGQQVTLSCSPISGHRSVSWYQQTPGQGLQFLFEYFSETQRNKGNFPGRFSGRQFSNSRSEMNVSTLELGDSALYLCASSLVGEETQYFGPGTRLLVL.

The chain uses TRBV6-5 and TRBJ2-7, with D tentatively TRBD2 (6 bases). Germline loops: CDR1 MNHEY, CDR2 SVGAGI. CDR3 length: 15 amino acids. Trimming pared 0 bases from V and 3 bases from J, leaving 12 bases between. The CDR3 bases are TGTGCCAGCAGTTACTCAGGCGGGACGGGCTACGAGCAGTACTTC. Translation gives CASSYSGGTGYEQYF.